Listed here is a single T cell receptor (beta chain). These data originate in a study of blood T cell repertoires in COVID-19. The overall study: Spain, Italy and the United States supplied samples that represented acute and convalescent COVID-19. T cells, B-cell-depleted T cells, or PBMCs provided the cDNA or gDNA that served as material.

Using immunoSEQ multiplex PCR, the repertoire was profiled, and TCRdb retains in-frame clones only, with some absent. Of about 220,000 clones listed, around nine tenths were seen once; the top ten hold roughly 14%. This CDR3 comprises 15 residues. Trimming shortened V by 1 base and J by 5 bases, and 15 bases separated the two germline ends. The germline gives CDR1 SGHTS, CDR2 YDEGEE. Everyone who took part was about 18 to 90 years old, and they came from about two dozen US areas. Cohorts were based on clinical histories the participants reported. J is TRBJ1-1 and V is TRBV5-8; a weak D match, TRBD1 (6 bases). Source material: PBMCs or T cells enriched from blood (not recorded which). This sequence originates from a woman between 45 and 60 years old with acute COVID-19. CDR3 nucleotide sequence: TGTGCCAGCAGCTTGACTCTACAGGGATGGACTGAAGCTTTCTTT. Its protein is CASSLTLQGWTEAFF.